These 21 T cell receptor beta chains share one sample of origin, sequenced in a study of shared T cell receptors in the human thymus. This table comes from immunoSEQ multiplex PCR, and its TCRdb copy is limited to in-frame clones, with some not included. The repertoire holds hundreds of thousands of clones, with more than 75% as singletons. These records were also assigned to another study, of human thymus T cells.

Sample: thymocytes. Source of these receptors: a boy under two years old with a congenital heart defect.

V gene TRBV19 combines with J gene TRBJ2-5; 10 positions agree with TRBD2. CDR3 size: 15 residues. With 7 bases clipped from V and 1 base from J, the junction kept 6 bases outside the gene matches. The germline V gene has CDR1 LNHDA and CDR2 SQIVND (reference sequence). CDR3 in DNA: TGTGCCAGTAAGAGTAGCGGGGGGCTCCAAGAGACCCAGTACTTC. Amino acid sequence: CASKSSGGLQETQYF.

This rearrangement joins TRBV29-1 to TRBJ2-7, with a weak D call TRBD1 (5 bases). V was shortened by 3 bases and J by 5 bases, with 20 bases between the two germline ends. The CDR3 extends over 15 amino acids. In germline, CDR1 is SQVTM, CDR2 ANQGSEA. This CDR3 is CSVDVLSGLSHEQYF. The CDR3 nucleotides read TGCAGCGTTGACGTTCTATCAGGGCTATCCCACGAGCAGTACTTC.

This clone was counted a single time. The chain's CDR3 is CASSLPPGQGNYEQYF. DNA of the CDR3: TGTGCCAGCAGTCTCCCCCCGGGACAGGGGAACTACGAGCAGTACTTC. The V and J genes are TRBV28 and TRBJ2-7; 10 bases match TRBD1. The CDR3 spans 16 residues. With V trimmed by 5 bases and J by 3 bases, 10 bases remained unmatched. The germline CDR1 and CDR2 sequences are MDHEN and SYDVKM.

The chain uses TRBV27 and TRBJ2-3; D ambiguous. The germline gives CDR1 MNHEY, CDR2 SMNVEV (reference sequence). With 5 bases removed from V and 0 bases from J, the gap between germline ends came to 9 bases. The CDR3 is 14 residues long. The CDR3 DNA reads TGTGCCAGCAGTCTACTACCTAGCACAGATACGCAGTATTTT. It yields the protein CASSLLPSTDTQYF.

The chain carries TRBV6-6 and TRBJ1-4; TRBD1 agrees at 7 bases. CDR3 size: 15 residues. V was pared by 6 bases and J by 7 bases, with 11 bases of the junction left unmatched. The V gene's germline CDR1 is MNHNY and CDR2 SVGAGI (reference sequence). The CDR3 here is CASSPPGTEIEKLFF. In nucleotides, the CDR3 is TGTGCCAGCAGCCCCCCCGGGACAGAGATTGAAAAACTGTTTTTT.

The rearrangement joins TRBV30 to TRBJ2-1; 10 bases fit TRBD2. This CDR3 region has 15 residues. V was clipped by 4 bases and J by 4 bases; unmatched bases: 7. The V gene's germline CDR1 is GTSNPN and CDR2 SVGIG (reference sequence). CDR3 loop: CAWIQAGGPYNEQFF. The CDR3 region has the DNA TGTGCCTGGATCCAAGCGGGAGGGCCGTACAATGAGCAGTTCTTC. The complete variable domain, with remaining parts taken from reference TRBV30 and TRBJ2-1, reads SQTIHQWPATLVQPVGSPLSLECTVEGTSNPNLYWYRQAAGRGLQLLFYSVGIGQISSEVPQNLSASRPQDRQFILSSKKLLLSDSGFYLCAWIQAGGPYNEQFFGPGTRLTVL.

The CDR3 DNA follows: TGCGCCAGCAGCACGAGCTCACAGGGGGCAACTGAAGCTTTCTTT. As protein: CASSTSSQGATEAFF. V and J are TRBV4-3 and TRBJ1-1, with 9 bases lining up with TRBD1. The CDR3 contains 15 residues. CDR1 and CDR2 from the germline V gene are LGHNA and YSLEER. The V and J ends lost 5 bases and 5 bases, in that order; junction bases with no gene match: 9.

A single count supports this clone. The chain combines TRBV7-9 with TRBJ1-1, with TRBD1 matching over 10 bases. The germline gives CDR1 SEHNR, CDR2 FQNEAQ (reference sequence). With V trimmed by 5 bases and J by 6 bases, 9 bases remained unmatched. This CDR3 comprises 15 residues. CDR3 sequence reads: CASSHRDRGYSEAFF. The CDR3 region has the DNA TGTGCCAGCAGCCACCGGGACAGGGGCTACTCTGAAGCTTTCTTT. The whole variable domain, remainder taken from reference TRBV7-9 and TRBJ1-1, is DTGVSQNPRHKITKRGQNVTFRCDPISEHNRLYWYRQTLGQGPEFLTYFQNEAQLEKSRLLSDRFSAERPKGSFSTLEIQRTEQGDSAMYLCASSHRDRGYSEAFFGQGTRLTVV.

This chain connects TRBV5-6 to TRBJ2-1; unclear D gene. The CDR3 consists of 13 residues. V lost 2 bases, J lost 6 bases, and 9 bases lay in between. Germline V CDR1 and CDR2: SGHDT, YYEEEE. The CDR3 here is CASSFVLFNEQFF. CDR3 nucleotides: TGTGCCAGCAGCTTCGTCCTATTCAATGAGCAGTTCTTC.

This clone was seen just once. V gene TRBV11-2 combines with J gene TRBJ2-7; D might be TRBD2 (6 bases). Germline V gives CDR1 SGHAT, CDR2 FQNNGV. CDR3 size: 15 residues. V lost 2 bases and J 5 bases, leaving 16 bases between the germline ends. The CDR3 here is CASSLKGPGRNEQYF. Written as DNA, the CDR3 is TGTGCCAGCAGCTTAAAGGGACCCGGGAGAAACGAGCAGTACTTC.

The chain uses TRBV5-8 and TRBJ2-7, with TRBD2 identical over 12 bases. Germline V gives CDR1 SGHTS, CDR2 YDEGEE. CDR3 length equals 16 residues. J gave up 4 bases and V 4 bases, and 9 bases lay outside the gene matches. CDR3 DNA: TGTGCCAGCAGCCGACCGACTAGCGGGAGATCGTACGAGCAGTACTTC. It translates to CASSRPTSGRSYEQYF.

This clone was picked up a small number of times. The chain joins TRBV6-1 to TRBJ1-2, with a weak D call TRBD1 (5 bases). Germline V gene data show CDR1 as MNHNS and CDR2 as SASEGT. The CDR3 is made up of 14 amino acids. V was trimmed by 8 bases and J by 2 bases, leaving 15 bases between them. CDR3: CASSRAPPNYGYTF. As DNA, the CDR3 is TGTGCCAGCTCCAGGGCGCCACCCAACTATGGCTACACCTTC.

The V call is TRBV28, the J call TRBJ2-1; weak D call: TRBD2 (6 bases). The CDR3 runs 16 residues. The V end lost 3 bases, the J end lost 8 bases, and 20 bases lay between the germline ends. Germline V lookup: CDR1 MDHEN, CDR2 SYDVKM. DNA of the CDR3: TGTGCCAGCAGTTTGTGGGTCGGGAGTAATCCATATGAGCAGTTCTTC. This encodes CASSLWVGSNPYEQFF.

This clone was observed a single time. This chain joins TRBV28 and TRBJ1-1; TRBD1 matches 8 bases. Germline CDR1 reads MDHEN; CDR2 reads SYDVKM. The CDR3 runs to 18 residues. After removal of 7 bases from V and 5 bases from J, the junction contained 21 bases not matched to a gene. The CDR3 nucleotides read TGTGCCAGCATTGGGTACGGACAGGGCGTTAAACGAAGGACTGAAGCTTTCTTT. The encoded protein is CASIGYGQGVKRRTEAFF.

The chain employs TRBV10-3 and TRBJ2-1; TRBD2 matches at 10 bases. Germline CDR1 is ENHRY and CDR2 is SYGVKD. Trimming cost V 7 bases and J 7 bases; bases outside gene matches: 16. The CDR3 is made up of 17 amino acids. CDR3 region: CAIKDLGLAGEPNEQFF. The CDR3 DNA is TGTGCCATCAAAGACCTGGGGCTAGCGGGAGAACCGAATGAGCAGTTCTTC.

This chain links TRBV5-4 with TRBJ2-3; D is undetermined. V lost 2 bases and J 4 bases, leaving 11 bases between the germline ends. The CDR3 spans 14 residues. Germline V gives CDR1 SGHNT, CDR2 YYREEE (reference sequence). The chain's CDR3 is CASSFHPWPDTQYF. The CDR3 DNA reads TGTGCCAGCAGCTTTCACCCATGGCCAGATACGCAGTATTTT. Using reference TRBV5-4 and TRBJ2-3 for the parts outside the CDR3, the full variable domain is ETGVTQSPTHLIKTRGQQVTLRCSSQSGHNTVSWYQQALGQGPQFIFQYYREEENGRGNFPPRFSGLQFPNYSSELNVNALELDDSALYLCASSFHPWPDTQYFGPGTRLTVL.

This chain connects TRBV4-3 to TRBJ1-4; D perhaps matches TRBD1 (6 bases). The germline V gene encodes CDR1 LGHNA and CDR2 YSLEER. The CDR3 has 16 amino acids. The V end lost 1 base, the J end lost 8 bases, and 17 bases lay between the germline ends. The CDR3 nucleotides read TGCGCCAGCAGCCAAGCTCTCAGGGGTAGGAAGGAAAAACTGTTTTTT. Protein product: CASSQALRGRKEKLFF.

A few counts support this clone. This chain uses TRBV28 with TRBJ1-4; weak D call: TRBD1 (6 bases). The CDR3 is 15 residues long. Germline CDR1 reads MDHEN; CDR2 reads SYDVKM. Trimming stripped 6 bases from V and 8 bases from J, with 19 bases between. CDR3: CASRSWTVPLEKLFF. DNA for the CDR3: TGTGCCAGCAGATCTTGGACAGTCCCCCTGGAAAAACTGTTTTTT.

V is TRBV4-2 and J is TRBJ2-1, with TRBD2 matching over 7 bases. V lost 0 bases and J lost 5; bases outside the gene matches: 4. The length of the CDR3 is 15 residues. The germline V gene has CDR1 LGHNA and CDR2 YNFKEQ. Written as DNA, the CDR3 is TGTGCCAGCAGCCAAGAATGTGGGGGGGACAATGAGCAGTTCTTC. Its protein product is CASSQECGGDNEQFF.

J is TRBJ2-7 and V is TRBV27; D remains unclear. The germline CDR1 and CDR2 sequences are MNHEY and SMNVEV (reference sequence). CDR3 length: 15 residues. Trimming cost V 1 base and J 0 bases, with 10 bases left between them. The DNA of the CDR3 is TGTGCCAGCAGTTTATTCTTTATTAACTCCTACGAGCAGTACTTC. This translates into CASSLFFINSYEQYF.

The J gene is TRBJ2-7, the V gene TRBV14, with a tentative D call TRBD1 (5 bases). Trimming stripped 0 bases from V and 3 bases from J, with 21 bases between. The CDR3 loop spans 18 amino acids. CDR1 and CDR2 from the germline V gene are SGHDN and FVKESK. The CDR3, as DNA: TGTGCCAGCAGCCAAGATCCGTTATTTGGGGCCTCAGACTACGAGCAGTACTTC. It yields the protein CASSQDPLFGASDYEQYF.